One sample yielded the 27 T cell receptor beta chains listed below, sequenced in a study of shared clonotypes between healthy human individuals (dated by TCRdb to the early 2020s). Library preparation employed the immunoSEQ multiplex PCR assay. The table comes from immuneACCESS by way of TCRdb, which keeps in-frame sequences with V and J called. Part of the clones is missing from these tables; in studies checked, under half for an unresolved V gene and the rest for unknown reasons. This sample is represented by fewer than 600,000 clones; just over 75% of them were singletons. 12% of the sample is held by the ten biggest clonotypes. The sequenced sample consisted of PBMCs. The receptors derive from a middle-aged woman in good health. Some clones in this sample may be carry-over from other donors' samples.

This rearrangement joins TRBV5-1 to TRBJ2-4; a possible D gene is TRBD1 (6 bases). CDR1 and CDR2 from the germline V gene are SGHRS and YFSETQ. V was clipped by 3 bases and J by 3 bases, with 10 bases between them. This CDR3 comprises 14 residues. Written as DNA, the CDR3 is TGCGCCAGCAGCTGGGGGCCAGGCAAAAACATTCAGTACTTC. Translation: CASSWGPGKNIQYF.

This clone was seen ten or more times. V gene TRBV5-1 combines with J gene TRBJ2-5, with TRBD1 matching 9 bases. Germline loops: CDR1 SGHRS, CDR2 YFSETQ. The V gene end was trimmed by 3 bases and the J gene end by 5 bases; junction bases not matched to a gene: 8. The CDR3 runs to 15 residues. The DNA of the CDR3 is TGCGCCAGCAGCTCCTCGGACAGGGGAGGGGAGACCCAGTACTTC. Translation gives CASSSSDRGGETQYF.

This clone was seen only once. This chain links TRBV6-1 with TRBJ2-7, with a possible D match to TRBD1 (6 bases). The CDR3 is 15 amino acids. Trimming shortened V by 2 bases and J by 1 base, and 12 bases separated the two germline ends. CDR1 MNHNS and CDR2 SASEGT come from the germline V gene. The CDR3 DNA reads as TGTGCCAGCAGTGAACGGACAGCTATATCCTACGAGCAGTACTTC. Its translation: CASSERTAISYEQYF.

Notes on this clone: This may stem from a read error, because a much larger clone lies one nucleotide away. V is TRBV1 and J is TRBJ2-5; TRBD2, the D gene given by the table, was not confirmed from the DNA. TRBV1 is a recognized pseudogene. This CDR3 comprises 14 residues. The CDR3 DNA reads as TGCACTCCTTCTAGCGGGAGCGGGGGAGAGACCCAGTACTTC. It translates to CTPSSGSGGETQYF.

The rearrangement uses TRBV10-3 and TRBJ2-2; D unresolved. Germline CDR1 is ENHRY and CDR2 is SYGVKD. The CDR3 sequence is 14 residues long. The V end lost 3 bases, the J end lost 2 bases, and 7 bases lay between the germline ends. The CDR3 DNA follows: TGTGCCATCAGTGACCGGGTCAACACCGGGGAGCTGTTTTTT. This codes for CAISDRVNTGELFF.

This rearrangement joins TRBV7-3 to TRBJ2-3; TRBD2 aligns across 9 bases. CDR1 and CDR2 (germline): SGHTA, FQGTGA. The CDR3 has 16 residues. V gave up 2 bases and J gave up 4 bases; unmatched junction bases: 7. The CDR3, as DNA: TGTGCCAGCAGCTTAGGGCTAGCGGGATTGTCAGATACGCAGTATTTT. It codes for CASSLGLAGLSDTQYF.

The chain employs TRBV30 and TRBJ2-5, with 11 bases lining up with TRBD2. V lost 5 bases, J lost 4 bases, and 6 bases stayed unmatched. This CDR3 contains 14 residues. Germline values: CDR1 GTSNPN, CDR2 SVGIG (reference sequence). CDR3 loop: CAWDSGTSGETQYF. Written as DNA, the CDR3 is TGTGCCTGGGACTCCGGGACTAGCGGAGAGACCCAGTACTTC.

As for this clone: A much larger clone differs by one base, so this may be a read error. Lacking the conserved final phenylalanine or tryptophan, this CDR3 likely reflects a read error. The chain is built from TRBV5-1 and TRBJ2-7; 7 nucleotides match TRBD1. Germline assignment: CDR1 SGHRS and CDR2 YFSETQ. V was pared by 4 bases and J by 4 bases, with 5 bases of the junction left unmatched. This CDR3 has 13 residues. The CDR3 DNA is TGCGCCAGCAGCGACAGACAGGGTTACGAGCAGTACTTG. This encodes CASSDRQGYEQYL.

Worth noting for this clone: A much more abundant neighbour one base away suggests this may be a read error. This sample includes further DNA sequences coding for the same CDR3. The chain has TRBV11-1 and TRBJ1-1; unclear D gene. Germline-derived CDR1 and CDR2 are SGHAT and FQDESV (reference sequence). This CDR3 has 12 amino acids. V lost 3 bases to trimming and J lost 6 bases, with 8 bases between them. CDR3 bases: TGTGCCAGCAGCTTCGATCGGGCTGAAGCTTTCTTT. This codes for CASSFDRAEAFF.

V gene TRBV18 combines with J gene TRBJ2-5; the D is unclear. Per germline, CDR1 KGHSH and CDR2 LQKENI. The CDR3 totals 12 residues. Trimming took 6 bases from V and 1 from J, leaving 6 bases between them. The DNA of the CDR3 is TGTGCCAGCTCCCTCATCCAAGAGACCCAGTACTTC. Its translation is CASSLIQETQYF.

V is TRBV19 and J is TRBJ1-1; tentative D call: TRBD1 (6 bases). Germline assignment: CDR1 LNHDA and CDR2 SQIVND (reference sequence). This CDR3 spans 16 amino acids. V shed 7 bases and J shed 0 bases, with 18 bases lying between them. The CDR3 nucleotides read TGTGCCAGTATCGACCAGGGGAAGGGGTTGAACACTGAAGCTTTCTTT. This encodes CASIDQGKGLNTEAFF.

The sample holds one count of this clone. This may be a read error, as it is one base from a much larger clone. The V and J genes are TRBV7-2 and TRBJ2-2, with D perhaps TRBD2 (6 bases). Germline V gives CDR1 SGHTA, CDR2 FQGNSA. CDR3 length equals 15 residues. Trimming pared 1 base from V and 4 bases from J, leaving 10 bases between. CDR3 nucleotides: TGTGCCAGCAGCTTAGGCCTCGGGAGCACCGGGGAGCTGTTTTTT. It specifies CASSLGLGSTGELFF.

The V call is TRBV7-8, the J call TRBJ2-5; D call uncertain. The J call is uncertain, as TRBJ2-7 better fits the DNA end. Per the germline V gene, CDR1 is SGHVS and CDR2 is FQNEAQ. The CDR3 runs to 14 residues. Here the CDR3 DNA reads TGTGCCAGCAGCTTAGTTCGCAGTTCCTACGAGCAGTACTTC. Translation gives CASSLVRSSYEQYF.

Points on this clone: Being one base from a much bigger clone, this may be a read error. This sample includes further DNA sequences coding for the same CDR3. The V call is TRBV30, the J call TRBJ2-7, with 8 nucleotides matching TRBD2. The CDR3 has 16 amino acids. The trim removed 2 bases at V and 1 base at J, leaving 10 bases unmatched. The germline V gene has CDR1 GTSNPN and CDR2 SVGIG (reference sequence). CDR3 sequence: CAWSLYVTSGSYEQYF. CDR3 nucleotides: TGTGCCTGGAGTCTATATGTAACTAGCGGTTCCTACGAGCAGTACTTC.

This rearrangement joins TRBV5-6 to TRBJ1-2; D remains unclear. The CDR3 contains 14 residues. V dropped 0 bases and J dropped 3 bases, with 9 bases sitting between them. Germline V gene data show CDR1 as SGHDT and CDR2 as YYEEEE. The CDR3 region is CASSLARRYYGYTF. The CDR3 bases are TGTGCCAGCAGCTTGGCGAGACGTTACTATGGCTACACCTTC.

The chain combines TRBV2 with TRBJ2-3; 11 bases line up with TRBD2. The CDR3 loop spans 16 amino acids. With V trimmed by 8 bases and J by 3 bases, 10 bases remained unmatched. Looked up from germline, CDR1 is SNHLY and CDR2 is FYNNEI. The CDR3 DNA follows: TGTGCCAGCGCCTGGGGGGCTAGCGGGAGGACAGATACGCAGTATTTT. This gives the protein CASAWGASGRTDTQYF.

CDR3 DNA sequence: TGTGCCAGCAGCTTTATTCCGCTAGCGGTTCTTTGGAATGAGCAGTTCTTC. It yields the protein CASSFIPLAVLWNEQFF. V gene TRBV7-2 combines with J gene TRBJ2-1, with 7 positions matching TRBD2. In germline, CDR1 is SGHTA, CDR2 FQGNSA. Losses at the gene ends were 3 bases for V and 7 bases for J; bases not matched to a gene: 15. CDR3 size: 17 residues.

This clone was recorded a few times. V gene TRBV7-2 combines with J gene TRBJ2-5; D ambiguous. The CDR3 totals 15 residues. CDR1 is SGHTA, CDR2 FQGNSA, per germline. Trimming cost V 1 base and J 1 base, with 10 bases left between them. In DNA form, the CDR3 reads TGTGCCAGCAGCTTAGTTTGGGCCTTCCAAGAGACCCAGTACTTC. This translates into CASSLVWAFQETQYF.

This sequence joins TRBV28 and TRBJ1-3, with unresolved D. The length of the CDR3 is 14 residues. The germline gives CDR1 MDHEN, CDR2 SYDVKM. V was shortened by 6 bases and J by 0 bases, with 9 bases between the two germline ends. CDR3 nucleotide sequence: TGTGCCAGCAGCGATGGTTACTCTGGAAACACCATATATTTT. Encoded protein: CASSDGYSGNTIYF.

The CDR3 DNA reads TGTGCCAGCAGCTTTGGGGGGGCTGTCACAGATACGCAGTATTTT. It yields the protein CASSFGGAVTDTQYF. V and J are TRBV13 and TRBJ2-3; D is perhaps TRBD2 (7 bases). V was pared by 3 bases and J by 2 bases, with 12 bases between. Germline CDR1 reads PRHDT; CDR2 reads FYEKMQ (reference sequence). The CDR3 covers 15 residues.

The V gene is TRBV30, the J gene TRBJ2-1, with D perhaps matching TRBD1 (6 bases). CDR1 and CDR2 from the germline V gene are GTSNPN and SVGIG (reference sequence). This CDR3 has 14 residues. V lost 4 bases and J 8 bases, leaving 18 bases between the germline ends. The CDR3 nucleotides are TGTGCCTGGACCCCAAGGGGCAGGGGCGATGAGCAGTTCTTC. Protein: CAWTPRGRGDEQFF.

The chain carries TRBV5-1 and TRBJ2-7; 13 bases are shared with TRBD2. The germline V gene encodes CDR1 SGHRS and CDR2 YFSETQ. The CDR3 has 15 amino acids. V trimming: 3 bases; J trimming: 6 bases; junction bases outside the gene matches: 6. The CDR3: CASSYGTSGIREQYF. CDR3 DNA sequence: TGCGCCAGCAGCTACGGGACTAGCGGGATTCGCGAGCAGTACTTC.

The chain employs TRBV5-1 and TRBJ2-2; no clear D. From germline, CDR1 is SGHRS and CDR2 YFSETQ. V was clipped by 0 bases and J by 0 bases, with 6 bases between them. The CDR3 has 15 residues. CDR3 sequence (DNA): TGCGCCAGCAGCTTGGCAGCCGCGAACACCGGGGAGCTGTTTTTT. It is translated as CASSLAAANTGELFF.

V gene TRBV5-1 combines with J gene TRBJ1-1; 9 bases agree with TRBD1. This CDR3 spans 15 amino acids. Germline CDR1 SGHRS, CDR2 YFSETQ. V lost 4 bases to trimming and J lost 2 bases; unmatched junction nucleotides: 6. This chain's CDR3 is CASSGRDRDNTEAFF. The CDR3 nucleotides are TGCGCCAGCAGCGGCCGGGACAGGGATAACACTGAAGCTTTCTTT.

This clone occurred many times. The chain joins TRBV9 to TRBJ2-7; 7 bases align to TRBD2. This CDR3 comprises 14 residues. Germline values: CDR1 SGDLS, CDR2 YYNGEE. After removal of 0 bases from V and 3 bases from J, the junction contained 3 bases not matched to a gene. The CDR3 DNA reads as TGTGCCAGCAGCGTAGGGCTAGCGGTCTACGAGCAGTACTTC. Its translation: CASSVGLAVYEQYF.

This clone was picked up many times. The chain carries TRBV4-1 and TRBJ2-7; possibly TRBD2 for D (6 bases). Germline-derived CDR1 and CDR2 are MGHRA and YSYEKL. The V end lost 2 bases, the J end lost 0 bases, and 14 bases lay between the germline ends. The CDR3 contains 16 residues. The CDR3 protein is CASSQHGGMGSYEQYF. Here the CDR3 DNA reads TGCGCCAGCAGCCAACATGGGGGGATGGGCTCCTACGAGCAGTACTTC.

The rearrangement joins TRBV27 to TRBJ1-2; 8 bases map to TRBD1. The CDR3 has 13 residues. Germline assignment: CDR1 MNHEY and CDR2 SMNVEV (reference sequence). J gave up 4 bases and V 6 bases, and 4 bases lay outside the gene matches. The CDR3 sequence is CASSSGGSYGYTF. The CDR3 DNA reads TGTGCCAGCAGCTCAGGGGGCTCCTATGGCTACACCTTC.